Presented here are 32 T cell receptor beta chains from one specimen sequenced in a study of blood T cell repertoires in COVID-19. Generated by immunoSEQ multiplex PCR, the TCRdb table keeps only in-frame clones and is missing some. The sample includes around 170,000 clones, about four fifths of them seen just once. The specimen sequenced was peripheral blood. The receptors shown here come from a man between 65 and 85 years old who had recovered from COVID-19.

The V gene is TRBV11-2, the J gene TRBJ2-3, with D hard to call. This CDR3 is 15 amino acids long. Germline CDR1 reads SGHAT; CDR2 reads FQNNGV. The V end was cut by 8 bases, the J end by 7 bases, with 22 bases between. The CDR3, as DNA: TGTGCCAGCGGAGCTTTCTCCAGCAACCAACATACGCAGTATTTT. It specifies CASGAFSSNQHTQYF.

The rearrangement links TRBV20-1 to TRBJ2-1; possibly TRBD2 for D (6 bases). This CDR3 contains 16 residues. The V gene lost 3 bases and the J gene lost 1 base, with 16 bases spanning the gap. In germline, CDR1 is DFQATT, CDR2 SNEGSKA (reference sequence). Written as DNA, the CDR3 is TGCAGTGCTAGTAAAGGATCTGCGGGGTCCTACAATGAGCAGTTCTTC. Protein sequence: CSASKGSAGSYNEQFF.

This clone was detected only a few times. J is TRBJ1-3 and V is TRBV7-8; 9 bases align to TRBD1. The CDR3 is 14 residues long. CDR1 is SGHVS and CDR2 is FQNEAQ in the germline V gene. J was trimmed by 4 bases and V by 6 bases; bases with no gene match: 4. The CDR3 loop is CASRDTGGGNTIYF. In DNA form, the CDR3 reads TGTGCCAGCAGGGACACAGGGGGCGGAAACACCATATATTTT.

This chain joins TRBV6-5 and TRBJ1-2; no reliable D call. Germline V gene lookup returns CDR1 MNHEY and CDR2 SVGAGI. Trimming pared 6 bases from V and 7 bases from J, leaving 18 bases between. The CDR3 has 14 amino acids. CDR3 protein: CASSRQSRQAGYTF. The CDR3 nucleotides are TGTGCCAGCAGCCGGCAAAGTCGACAAGCTGGCTACACCTTC.

The chain employs TRBV28 and TRBJ1-2; D possibly corresponds to TRBD1 (6 bases). V shed 6 bases and J shed 5 bases, with 19 bases lying between them. The CDR3 loop spans 15 amino acids. Germline CDR1 reads MDHEN; CDR2 reads SYDVKM. In DNA, the CDR3 is TGTGCCAGCAGCTGGGGATCGACAGGTGCATATGGCTACACCTTC. Translating gives CASSWGSTGAYGYTF.

This clone was seen at least ten times. The gene calls are TRBV5-4 and TRBJ2-5, with a possible D match to TRBD2 (5 bases). Germline CDR1 is SGHNT and CDR2 is YYREEE (reference sequence). The CDR3 has 15 residues. Trimming took off 4 bases at V and 1 base at J, with 14 bases between the two ends. CDR3 amino acids: CASSPEGKGQETQYF. CDR3 coding DNA: TGTGCCAGCAGCCCCGAGGGAAAGGGCCAAGAGACCCAGTACTTC.

V gene TRBV24-1 combines with J gene TRBJ2-3, with 8 positions matching TRBD2. The V gene's germline CDR1 is KGHDR and CDR2 SFDVKD. V lost 2 bases to trimming and J lost 1 base; unmatched junction nucleotides: 13. The CDR3 length is 19 residues. The CDR3 DNA is TGTGCCACCAGTGATTCCGCAAGAGCGGCGGGAGGTGGCACAGATACGCAGTATTTT. Translating gives CATSDSARAAGGGTDTQYF.

This clone was seen just once. This specimen includes other DNA sequences encoding the same CDR3. The chain employs TRBV9 and TRBJ2-7; 10 nucleotides line up with TRBD2. The CDR3 has 15 amino acids. J gave up 0 bases and V 2 bases, and 2 bases lay outside the gene matches. From germline, CDR1 is SGDLS and CDR2 YYNGEE. Here the CDR3 DNA reads TGTGCCAGCAGCGTTTCTAGCGGGAGCTCCTACGAGCAGTACTTC. It is translated as CASSVSSGSSYEQYF.

This clone has just one count. The J gene is TRBJ2-4, the V gene TRBV4-1, with TRBD2 matching over 7 bases. The CDR3 is made up of 20 amino acids. The germline gives CDR1 MGHRA, CDR2 YSYEKL. V shed 4 bases and J 0 bases; nucleotides not matched to a gene: 18. The CDR3 protein is CASSPEGPSGTYLAKNIQYF. The CDR3 DNA is TGCGCCAGCAGCCCCGAGGGGCCTAGCGGTACATACTTAGCCAAAAACATTCAGTACTTC.

The V gene is TRBV7-9, the J gene TRBJ1-2; unclear D gene. Germline-derived CDR1 and CDR2 are SEHNR and FQNEAQ (reference sequence). Trimming cost V 1 base and J 5 bases, with 5 bases left between them. The CDR3 length is 12 residues. The DNA for the CDR3 is TGTGCCAGCAGCTTAGGGGAGTATGGCTACACCTTC. This sequence encodes CASSLGEYGYTF.

The chain recombines TRBV5-4 with TRBJ1-2, with no clear D. The ends were cut back, 3 bases at V and 4 bases at J, with 13 bases in the middle. The CDR3 sequence is 14 residues long. CDR1 is SGHNT, CDR2 YYREEE, per germline (reference sequence). CDR3 in DNA: TGTGCCAGCAGCTGGGCGGCGGGTCTCTATGGCTACACCTTC. Translation gives CASSWAAGLYGYTF.

This chain links TRBV5-4 with TRBJ2-5; 10 nucleotides agree with TRBD2. Trimming removed 4 bases from V and 5 bases from J; junction bases left unmatched: 14. Looked up from germline, CDR1 is SGHNT and CDR2 is YYREEE (reference sequence). The CDR3 is 17 amino acids. In DNA form, the CDR3 reads TGTGCCAGCAGCCCAAGGCGCCCTAGCGGGAGTGGTGAGACCCAGTACTTC. It codes for CASSPRRPSGSGETQYF.

This chain uses TRBV4-2 with TRBJ2-1, with 11 bases matching TRBD2. V lost 4 bases, J lost 5 bases, and 4 bases stayed unmatched. Germline values: CDR1 LGHNA, CDR2 YNFKEQ. The CDR3 covers 15 residues. The CDR3 DNA sequence: TGTGCCAGCAGCCGCGGACTAGCGGGCAACAATGAGCAGTTCTTC. This gives the protein CASSRGLAGNNEQFF.

The chain links TRBV4-1 to TRBJ2-1; 9 positions agree with TRBD2. Losses at the gene ends were 1 base for V and 4 bases for J; bases not matched to a gene: 5. CDR1 is MGHRA and CDR2 is YSYEKL in the germline V gene. This CDR3 is built from 16 residues. CDR3 sequence (DNA): TGCGCCAGCAGCCAAGTAGCGGGAGCGGGTTACAATGAGCAGTTCTTC. Residues: CASSQVAGAGYNEQFF.

J is TRBJ1-2 and V is TRBV27, with D possibly matching TRBD1 (6 bases). Germline V lookup: CDR1 MNHEY, CDR2 SMNVEV (reference sequence). Trimming cost V 5 bases and J 4 bases, with 11 bases left between them. This CDR3 is 13 amino acids long. CDR3 nucleotides: TGTGCCAGCAGTCCGGACAGCTCCTATGGCTACACCTTC. It yields the protein CASSPDSSYGYTF.

This rearrangement joins TRBV4-1 to TRBJ2-1; the match to TRBD1 covers 9 bases. V shed 5 bases, J shed 2 bases, and the junction held 13 bases outside the gene matches. Germline loops: CDR1 MGHRA, CDR2 YSYEKL. This CDR3 comprises 18 residues. The CDR3 protein is CASSDPRGTGSPYNEQFF. CDR3 sequence (DNA): TGCGCCAGCAGCGACCCTAGGGGGACAGGGTCCCCCTACAATGAGCAGTTCTTC.

The rearrangement links TRBV5-1 to TRBJ2-6; D may be TRBD2 (5 bases). V lost 2 bases, J lost 2 bases, and 8 bases lay in between. The germline V gene has CDR1 SGHRS and CDR2 YFSETQ. The CDR3 loop spans 15 amino acids. The CDR3 sequence is CASSLNGAGANVLTF. CDR3 in DNA: TGCGCCAGCAGCTTAAACGGGGCTGGGGCCAACGTCCTGACTTTC. Together with reference TRBV5-1 and TRBJ2-6, the CDR3 gives the full variable domain: KAGVTQTPRYLIKTRGQQVTLSCSPISGHRSVSWYQQTPGQGLQFLFEYFSETQRNKGNFPGRFSGRQFSNSRSEMNVSTLELGDSALYLCASSLNGAGANVLTFGAGSRLTVL.

This chain connects TRBV6-2 or TRBV6-3 to TRBJ1-1; possibly TRBD1 for D (6 bases). Trimming took 5 bases from V and 1 from J, leaving 14 bases between them. CDR3 length: 15 residues. Germline loops: CDR1 MNHEY, CDR2 SVGEGT. The CDR3 protein is CASSTQSRGNTEAFF. DNA of the CDR3: TGTGCCAGCAGTACCCAAAGCAGGGGGAACACTGAAGCTTTCTTT.

The CDR3 nucleotides are TGTGCCAGCAGTTGGGGGGATGGGGAGACCCAGTACTTC. This gives the protein CASSWGDGETQYF. The J gene is TRBJ2-5, the V gene TRBV6-5, with a tentative D call TRBD2 (6 bases). CDR3 length: 13 amino acids. Deletions cut 4 bases from V and 5 bases from J, with 11 bases between. Germline CDR1 is MNHEY and CDR2 is SVGAGI.

This clone was recorded only once. This sequence joins TRBV4-2 and TRBJ2-1; TRBD2 might be the D (5 bases). The germline V gene encodes CDR1 LGHNA and CDR2 YNFKEQ. Between the trimmed V and J ends, which lost 0 bases and 7 bases, there was a span of 19 bases. The CDR3 spans 17 residues. The CDR3 spells CASSQEFLGLSGNEQFF. The CDR3, as DNA: TGTGCCAGCAGCCAAGAGTTCCTGGGTCTATCGGGGAATGAGCAGTTCTTC.

The rearrangement uses TRBV5-6 and TRBJ2-1; D perhaps matches TRBD2 (5 bases). V lost 0 bases to trimming and J lost 4 bases, with 8 bases between them. This CDR3 spans 14 amino acids. Germline-derived CDR1 and CDR2 are SGHDT and YYEEEE. The CDR3 protein is CASSLGGRYNEQFF. The CDR3, as DNA: TGTGCCAGCAGCTTGGGAGGGCGGTACAATGAGCAGTTCTTC.

The chain uses TRBV5-1 and TRBJ1-1, with 8 bases that match TRBD1. The CDR3 spans 17 residues. The trim removed 4 bases at V and 0 bases at J, leaving 11 bases unmatched. Germline values: CDR1 SGHRS, CDR2 YFSETQ. CDR3 sequence reads: CASSVTGGRNMNTEAFF. The CDR3 DNA reads as TGCGCCAGCAGCGTTACAGGGGGGCGCAACATGAACACTGAAGCTTTCTTT.

The gene calls are TRBV28 and TRBJ1-5; 9 bases align to TRBD1. J lost 6 bases, V lost 6 bases, and 9 bases had no gene match. CDR1 and CDR2 from the germline V gene are MDHEN and SYDVKM. The length of the CDR3 is 15 residues. The CDR3 nucleotides are TGTGCCAGCAGACCCGACAGGGGGTCCGGTCAGCCCCAGCATTTT. It yields the protein CASRPDRGSGQPQHF.

In the case of this clone: A much larger clone sits a single nucleotide away, making a read error possible. The chain joins TRBV5-1 to TRBJ2-5, with TRBD1 identical over 11 bases. The CDR3 runs 16 residues. Germline V gives CDR1 SGHRS, CDR2 YFSETQ. CDR3 nucleotides: TGCGCCCGCAGCGGGGGGACAGGGGGTTACCAAGAGACCCAGTACTTC. Translation: CARSGGTGGYQETQYF. Full variable domain (rest looked up from reference TRBV5-1 and TRBJ2-5): KAGVTQTPRYLIKTRGQQVTLSCSPISGHRSVSWYQQTPGQGLQFLFEYFSETQRNKGNFPGRFSGRQFSNSRSEMNVSTLELGDSALYLCARSGGTGGYQETQYFGPGTRLLVL.

V usage is TRBV29-1 and J usage is TRBJ2-1; TRBD1 agrees at 8 bases. CDR1 and CDR2 from the germline V gene are SQVTM and ANQGSEA. V trimming: 7 bases; J trimming: 9 bases; junction bases outside the gene matches: 5. The CDR3 has 11 amino acids. The CDR3 DNA follows: TGCAGCGCCGGACAGGGCATTGAGCAGTTCTTC. Translating it yields CSAGQGIEQFF.

The genes are TRBV9 and TRBJ2-1; 11 positions agree with TRBD2. Germline V lookup: CDR1 SGDLS, CDR2 YYNGEE. V was clipped by 4 bases and J by 4 bases; unmatched bases: 7. CDR3 size: 16 residues. This CDR3 is CASSTSGTSGYNEQFF. The CDR3 DNA reads as TGTGCCAGCAGCACCTCCGGGACTAGCGGTTACAATGAGCAGTTCTTC. The variable domain in full, with the rest retrieved from reference TRBV9 and TRBJ2-1, is DSGVTQTPKHLITATGQRVTLRCSPRSGDLSVYWYQQSLDQGLQFLIQYYNGEERAKGNILERFSAQQFPDLHSELNLSSLELGDSALYFCASSTSGTSGYNEQFFGPGTRLTVL.

The V gene is TRBV3-1 (or the pseudogene TRBV3-2), the J gene TRBJ1-5, with TRBD1 identical over 8 bases. CDR1 is LGHDT and CDR2 is YNNKEL in the germline V gene (reference sequence). The V and J ends lost 4 bases and 0 bases, in that order; junction bases with no gene match: 2. This CDR3 spans 15 amino acids. In nucleotides, the CDR3 is TGTGCCAGCAGCCTCGGACAGGGTAGCAATCAGCCCCAGCATTTT. It yields the protein CASSLGQGSNQPQHF.

J is TRBJ1-3 and V is TRBV10-3, with 8 bases aligning to TRBD1. Trimming at V came to 6 bases and at J to 8 bases, leaving 6 bases not matched to a gene. Looked up from germline, CDR1 is ENHRY and CDR2 is SYGVKD. This CDR3 has 13 residues. CDR3 sequence (DNA): TGTGCCATCAGGCAGGGGGCAACGGACACCATATATTTT. This sequence encodes CAIRQGATDTIYF.

The rearrangement uses TRBV2 and TRBJ2-7, with TRBD1 identical over 7 bases. The CDR3 spans 14 residues. Germline V gene data show CDR1 as SNHLY and CDR2 as FYNNEI. Germline trimming cut 5 bases from V and 0 bases from J; bases unmatched to any gene: 4. Written as DNA, the CDR3 is TGTGCCAGCAGTCAAGGACAGGTCTCCTACGAGCAGTACTTC. This encodes CASSQGQVSYEQYF. Full variable domain (rest looked up from reference TRBV2 and TRBJ2-7): EPEVTQTPSHQVTQMGQEVILRCVPISNHLYFYWYRQILGQKVEFLVSFYNNEISEKSEIFDDQFSVERPDGSNFTLKIRSTKLEDSAMYFCASSQGQVSYEQYFGPGTRLTVT.

Of note for this clone: A much larger clone is a single base away; this may be a read error. The chain carries TRBV4-1 and TRBJ2-7; 9 nucleotides align to TRBD1. With V trimmed by 3 bases and J by 2 bases, 2 bases remained unmatched. In germline, CDR1 is MGHRA, CDR2 YSYEKL. This CDR3 has 14 residues. DNA of the CDR3: TGCGCCAGCAGCCAGGGACAGGGTACCTACGAGCAGTACTTC. Its translation: CASSQGQGTYEQYF.

Worth noting for this clone: Other DNA sequences in the same sample also yield this CDR3. The chain combines TRBV10-3 with TRBJ1-2, with 7 bases fitting TRBD1. The germline V gene encodes CDR1 ENHRY and CDR2 SYGVKD. CDR3 length: 13 amino acids. Trimming at V came to 6 bases and at J to 3 bases, leaving 4 bases not matched to a gene. The CDR3 loop reads CAISGRGYYGYTF. Written as DNA, the CDR3 is TGTGCCATCAGCGGCAGGGGGTACTATGGCTACACCTTC.

The chain links TRBV14 to TRBJ2-7; 10 bases map to TRBD2. The CDR3 runs to 17 residues. Germline values: CDR1 SGHDN, CDR2 FVKESK. J was trimmed by 1 base and V by 2 bases; bases with no gene match: 8. Here the CDR3 DNA reads TGTGCCAGCAGCCAACTAGCGGGAGCTTTTGGGTCCTACGAGCAGTACTTC. Amino acid sequence: CASSQLAGAFGSYEQYF.